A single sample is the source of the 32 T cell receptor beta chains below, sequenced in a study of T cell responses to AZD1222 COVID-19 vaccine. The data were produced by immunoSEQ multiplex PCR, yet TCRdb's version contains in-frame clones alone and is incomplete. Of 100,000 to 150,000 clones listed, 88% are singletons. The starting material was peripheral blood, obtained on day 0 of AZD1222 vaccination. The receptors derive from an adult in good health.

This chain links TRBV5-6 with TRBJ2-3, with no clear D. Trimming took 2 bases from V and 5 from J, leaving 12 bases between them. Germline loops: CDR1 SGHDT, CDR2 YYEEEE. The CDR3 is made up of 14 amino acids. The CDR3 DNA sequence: TGTGCCAGCAGCTTACGAGACTGGGGAGATACGCAGTATTTT. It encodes CASSLRDWGDTQYF.

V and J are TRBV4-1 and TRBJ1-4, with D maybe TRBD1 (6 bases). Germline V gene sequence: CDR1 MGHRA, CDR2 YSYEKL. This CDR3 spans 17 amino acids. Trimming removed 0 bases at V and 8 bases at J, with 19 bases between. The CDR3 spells CASSQEPLVQGREKLFF. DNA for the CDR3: TGCGCCAGCAGCCAAGAGCCCTTGGTGCAGGGGCGCGAAAAACTGTTTTTT.

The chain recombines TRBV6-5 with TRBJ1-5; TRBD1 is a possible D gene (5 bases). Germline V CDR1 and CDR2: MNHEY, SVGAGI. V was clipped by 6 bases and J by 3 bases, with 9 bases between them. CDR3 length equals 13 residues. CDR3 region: CASSRDSNQPQHF. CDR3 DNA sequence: TGTGCCAGCAGCCGGGACTCCAATCAGCCCCAGCATTTT.

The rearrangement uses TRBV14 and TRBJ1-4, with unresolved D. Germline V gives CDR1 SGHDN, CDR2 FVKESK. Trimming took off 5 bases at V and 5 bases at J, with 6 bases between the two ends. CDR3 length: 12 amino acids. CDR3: CASSAQNEKLFF. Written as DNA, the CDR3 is TGTGCCAGCAGCGCACAGAATGAAAAACTGTTTTTT.

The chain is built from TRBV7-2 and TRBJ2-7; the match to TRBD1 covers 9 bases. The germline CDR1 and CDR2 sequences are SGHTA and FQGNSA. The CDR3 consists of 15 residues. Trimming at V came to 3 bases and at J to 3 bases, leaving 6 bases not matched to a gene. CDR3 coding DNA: TGTGCCAGCAGCTTTGGGACAGGGAACTTCTACGAGCAGTACTTC. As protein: CASSFGTGNFYEQYF.

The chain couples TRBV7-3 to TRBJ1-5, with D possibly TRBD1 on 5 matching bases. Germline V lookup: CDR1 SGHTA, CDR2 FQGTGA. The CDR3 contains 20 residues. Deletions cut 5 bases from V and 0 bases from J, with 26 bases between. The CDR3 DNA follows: TGTGCCAGCAGCGGACATCCAGACCCACTTAGTGATTATAGCAATCAGCCCCAGCATTTT. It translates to CASSGHPDPLSDYSNQPQHF.

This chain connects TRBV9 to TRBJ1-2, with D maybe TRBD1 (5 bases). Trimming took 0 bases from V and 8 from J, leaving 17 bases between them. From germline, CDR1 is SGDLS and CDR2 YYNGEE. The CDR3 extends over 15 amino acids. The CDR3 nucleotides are TGTGCCAGCAGCGTAGCTCTGCAGGGAACGGGAGGCTACACCTTC. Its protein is CASSVALQGTGGYTF.

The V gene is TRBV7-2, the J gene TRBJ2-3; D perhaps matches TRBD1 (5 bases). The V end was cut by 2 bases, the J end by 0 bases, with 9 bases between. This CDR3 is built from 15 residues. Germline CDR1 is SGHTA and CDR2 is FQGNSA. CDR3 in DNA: TGTGCCAGCAGCTTATGGGGCGGTAGCACAGATACGCAGTATTTT. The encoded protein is CASSLWGGSTDTQYF.

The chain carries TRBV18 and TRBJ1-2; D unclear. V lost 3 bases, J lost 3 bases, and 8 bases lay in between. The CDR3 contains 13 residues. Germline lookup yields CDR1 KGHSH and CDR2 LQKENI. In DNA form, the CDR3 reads TGTGCCAGCTCACCTTCGGAGGACTATGGCTACACCTTC. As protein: CASSPSEDYGYTF.

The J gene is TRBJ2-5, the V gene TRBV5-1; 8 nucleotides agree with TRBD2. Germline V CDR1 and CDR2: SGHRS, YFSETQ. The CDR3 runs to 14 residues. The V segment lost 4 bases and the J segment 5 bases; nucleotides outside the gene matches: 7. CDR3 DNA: TGCGCCAGCAGCCCAGGACTAGCTGGGGAGACCCAGTACTTC. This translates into CASSPGLAGETQYF.

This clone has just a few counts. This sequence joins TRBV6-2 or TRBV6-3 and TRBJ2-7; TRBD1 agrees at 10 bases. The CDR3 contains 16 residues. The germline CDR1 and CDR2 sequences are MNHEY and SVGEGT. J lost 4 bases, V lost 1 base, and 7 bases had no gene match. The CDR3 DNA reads TGTGCCAGCAGTTACTGGCGACAGGGGGCTTCGTACGAGCAGTACTTC. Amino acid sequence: CASSYWRQGASYEQYF.

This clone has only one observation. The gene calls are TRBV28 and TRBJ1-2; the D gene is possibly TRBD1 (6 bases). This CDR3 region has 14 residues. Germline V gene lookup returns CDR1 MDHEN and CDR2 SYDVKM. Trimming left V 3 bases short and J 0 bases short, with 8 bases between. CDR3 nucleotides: TGTGCCAGCAGTTTGGGGGCGGCTAACTATGGCTACACCTTC. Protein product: CASSLGAANYGYTF.

CDR3 sequence: CASSLSSGGYNEQFF. In DNA form, the CDR3 reads TGTGCCAGCAGTTTATCTAGCGGGGGTTACAATGAGCAGTTCTTC. The J gene is TRBJ2-1, the V gene TRBV6-6; 10 bases fit TRBD2. The CDR3 runs 15 residues. CDR1 and CDR2 from the germline V gene are MNHNY and SVGAGI (reference sequence). V lost 4 bases to trimming and J lost 4 bases; unmatched junction nucleotides: 4.

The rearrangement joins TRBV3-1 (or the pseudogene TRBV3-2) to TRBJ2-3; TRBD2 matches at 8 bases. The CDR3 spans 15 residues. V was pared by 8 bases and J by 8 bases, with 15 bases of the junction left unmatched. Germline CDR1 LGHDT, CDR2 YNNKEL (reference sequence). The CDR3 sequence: CASGGAVAGLGTQYF. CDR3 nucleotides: TGTGCCAGCGGGGGCGCGGTAGCGGGGTTAGGTACGCAGTATTTT.

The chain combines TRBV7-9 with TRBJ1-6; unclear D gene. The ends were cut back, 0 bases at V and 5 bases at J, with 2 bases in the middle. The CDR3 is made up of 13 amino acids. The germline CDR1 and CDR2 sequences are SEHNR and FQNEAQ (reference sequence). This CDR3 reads CASSLAHNSPLHF. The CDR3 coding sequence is TGTGCCAGCAGCTTAGCCCATAATTCACCCCTCCACTTT.

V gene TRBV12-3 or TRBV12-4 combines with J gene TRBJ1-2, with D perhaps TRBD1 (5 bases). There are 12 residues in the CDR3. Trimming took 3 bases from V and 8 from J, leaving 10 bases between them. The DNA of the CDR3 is TGTGCCAGCAGTTTCGGGGGAGGCGGCTACACCTTC. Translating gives CASSFGGGGYTF.

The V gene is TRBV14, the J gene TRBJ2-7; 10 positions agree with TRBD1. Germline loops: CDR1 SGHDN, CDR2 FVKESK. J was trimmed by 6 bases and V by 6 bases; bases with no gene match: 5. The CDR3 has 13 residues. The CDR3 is CASRGQGFREQYF. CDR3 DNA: TGTGCCAGCAGGGGACAGGGGTTTCGCGAGCAGTACTTC.

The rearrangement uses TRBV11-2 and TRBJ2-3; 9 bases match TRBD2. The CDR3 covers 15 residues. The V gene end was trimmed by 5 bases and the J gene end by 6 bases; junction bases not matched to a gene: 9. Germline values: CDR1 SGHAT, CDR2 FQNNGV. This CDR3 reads CASSIIAGAGDTQYF. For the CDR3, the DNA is TGTGCCAGCAGCATAATAGCGGGGGCTGGGGATACGCAGTATTTT.

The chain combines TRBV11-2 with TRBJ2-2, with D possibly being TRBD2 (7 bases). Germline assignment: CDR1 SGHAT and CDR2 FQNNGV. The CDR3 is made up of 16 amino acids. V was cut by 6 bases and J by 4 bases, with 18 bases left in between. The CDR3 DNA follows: TGTGCCAGCAGGCTCGCGGGGGCGAGGGTCACCGGGGAGCTGTTTTTT. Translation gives CASRLAGARVTGELFF.

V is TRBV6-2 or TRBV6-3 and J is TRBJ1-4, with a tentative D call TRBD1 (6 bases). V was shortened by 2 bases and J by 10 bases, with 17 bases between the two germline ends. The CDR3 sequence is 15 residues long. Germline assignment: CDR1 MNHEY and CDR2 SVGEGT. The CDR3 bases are TGTGCCAGCAGTTACCCAGGAAAGGGGGGAGTAAAACTGTTTTTT. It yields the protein CASSYPGKGGVKLFF.

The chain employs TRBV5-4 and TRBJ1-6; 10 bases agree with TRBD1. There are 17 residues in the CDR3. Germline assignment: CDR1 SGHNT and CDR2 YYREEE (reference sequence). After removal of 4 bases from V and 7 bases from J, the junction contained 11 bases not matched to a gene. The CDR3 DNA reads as TGTGCCAGCAGCCCGTCGCCTCCGGGACAGGGGAATTCACCCCTCCACTTT. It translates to CASSPSPPGQGNSPLHF.

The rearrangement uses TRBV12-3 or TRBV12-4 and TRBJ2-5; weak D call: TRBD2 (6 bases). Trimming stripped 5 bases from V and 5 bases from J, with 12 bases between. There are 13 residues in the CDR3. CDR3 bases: TGTGCCAGCAGTCCACGGGGGTTGGAGACCCAGTACTTC. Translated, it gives CASSPRGLETQYF.

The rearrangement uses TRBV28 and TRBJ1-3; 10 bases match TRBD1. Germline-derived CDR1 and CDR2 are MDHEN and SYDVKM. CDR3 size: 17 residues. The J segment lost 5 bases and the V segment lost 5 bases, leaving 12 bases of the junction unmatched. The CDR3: CASSTPGTGVFRNTIYF. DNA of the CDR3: TGTGCCAGCAGTACACCTGGGACAGGGGTTTTTAGAAACACCATATATTTT.

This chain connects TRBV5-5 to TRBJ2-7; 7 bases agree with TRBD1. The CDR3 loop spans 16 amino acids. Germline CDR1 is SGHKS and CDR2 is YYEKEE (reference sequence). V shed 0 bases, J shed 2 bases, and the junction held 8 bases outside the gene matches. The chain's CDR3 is CASSLGAGTATYEQYF. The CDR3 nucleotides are TGTGCCAGCAGCTTGGGTGCCGGGACAGCTACCTACGAGCAGTACTTC.

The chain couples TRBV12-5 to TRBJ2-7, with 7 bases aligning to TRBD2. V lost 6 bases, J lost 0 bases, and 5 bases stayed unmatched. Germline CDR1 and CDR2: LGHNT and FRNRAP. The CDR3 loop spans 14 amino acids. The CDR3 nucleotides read TGTGCTAGTGGGGGAGGGCCAATCTCCTACGAGCAGTACTTC. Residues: CASGGGPISYEQYF.

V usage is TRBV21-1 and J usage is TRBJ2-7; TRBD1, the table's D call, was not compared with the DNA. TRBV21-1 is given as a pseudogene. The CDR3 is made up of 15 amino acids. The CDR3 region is CASSPRDRGTGEQYF. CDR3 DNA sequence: TGTGCCAGCAGCCCTCGGGACAGGGGGACGGGCGAGCAGTACTTC.

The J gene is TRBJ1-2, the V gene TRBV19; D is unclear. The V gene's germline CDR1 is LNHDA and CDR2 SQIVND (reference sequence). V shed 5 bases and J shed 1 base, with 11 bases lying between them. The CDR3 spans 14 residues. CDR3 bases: TGTGCCAGTAGTTCTCCCGGGGATAACTATGGCTACACCTTC. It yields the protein CASSSPGDNYGYTF.

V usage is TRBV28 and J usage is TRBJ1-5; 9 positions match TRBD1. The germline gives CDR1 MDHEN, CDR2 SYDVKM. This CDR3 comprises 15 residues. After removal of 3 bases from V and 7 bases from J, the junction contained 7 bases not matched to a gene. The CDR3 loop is CASSLEGQGRQPQHF. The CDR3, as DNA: TGTGCCAGCAGTTTGGAGGGACAGGGTCGACAGCCCCAGCATTTT.

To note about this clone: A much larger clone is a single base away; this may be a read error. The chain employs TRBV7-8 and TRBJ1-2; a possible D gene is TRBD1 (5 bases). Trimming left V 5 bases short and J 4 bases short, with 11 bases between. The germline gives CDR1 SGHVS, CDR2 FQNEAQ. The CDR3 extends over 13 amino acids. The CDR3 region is CASSQGATYGYTF. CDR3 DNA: TGTGCCAGCAGCCAGGGTGCTACCTATGGCTACACCTTC.

The CDR3 sequence: CASSLGQSSYEQYF. The CDR3 DNA is TGTGCCAGCAGCCTGGGACAGAGCTCCTACGAGCAGTACTTC. The chain employs TRBV3-1 (or the pseudogene TRBV3-2) and TRBJ2-7, with 7 bases identical to TRBD1. CDR1 LGHDT and CDR2 YNNKEL come from the germline V gene (reference sequence). This CDR3 is 14 amino acids long. With V trimmed by 4 bases and J by 0 bases, 3 bases remained unmatched.

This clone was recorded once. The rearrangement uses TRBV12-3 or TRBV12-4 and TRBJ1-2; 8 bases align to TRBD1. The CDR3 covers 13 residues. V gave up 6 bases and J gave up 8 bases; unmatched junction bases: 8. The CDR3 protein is CASSLGQVYGYTF. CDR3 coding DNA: TGTGCCAGCAGCTTGGGACAGGTCTACGGCTACACCTTC.

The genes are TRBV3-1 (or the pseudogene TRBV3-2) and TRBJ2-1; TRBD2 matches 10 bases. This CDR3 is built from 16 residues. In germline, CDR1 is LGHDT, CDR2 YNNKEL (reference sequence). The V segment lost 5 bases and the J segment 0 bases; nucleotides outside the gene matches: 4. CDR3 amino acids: CASSNLAGDSYNEQFF. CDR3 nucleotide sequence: TGTGCCAGCAGCAACCTAGCGGGGGACTCCTACAATGAGCAGTTCTTC.